These 5 T cell receptor beta chains were all obtained from the same sample, sequenced in a study of OX40 agonist ivuxolimab in advanced cancers. Sequencing used immunoSEQ multiplex PCR; TCRdb keeps in-frame clones, though not all of them. In the table there are tens of thousands of clones, about 91% of which are singletons. Sample: CD4+ or CD8+ T cells sorted from blood, taken in a trial of the OX40 agonist ivuxolimab. The receptors shown here come from an adult with an advanced solid tumor such as melanoma, head and neck, liver or kidney cancer.

CDR3 sequence: CASSLDAYEQYF. The CDR3 nucleotides read TGTGCCAGCAGCTTGGATGCTTACGAGCAGTACTTC. The chain employs TRBV5-6 and TRBJ2-7; D gene ambiguous. The CDR3 is 12 residues long. The germline CDR1 and CDR2 sequences are SGHDT and YYEEEE. V lost 0 bases and J 4 bases, leaving 5 bases between the germline ends. Combining the CDR3 with reference TRBV5-6 and TRBJ2-7 gives the whole variable domain DAGVTQSPTHLIKTRGQQVTLRCSPKSGHDTVSWYQQALGQGPQFIFQYYEEEERQRGNFPDRFSGHQFPNYSSELNVNALLLGDSALYLCASSLDAYEQYFGPGTRLTVT.

This clone appeared a single time. The chain couples TRBV6-6 to TRBJ1-6, with no clear D. From germline, CDR1 is MNHNY and CDR2 SVGAGI (reference sequence). V lost 5 bases and J 9 bases, leaving 14 bases between the germline ends. The CDR3 is 14 residues long. The CDR3: CASSQPMDPSPLHF. The CDR3 nucleotides read TGTGCCAGCAGTCAGCCCATGGACCCTTCACCCCTCCACTTT.

Concerning this clone: One end of the junction varies from germline; a read error may be responsible. V gene TRBV5-8 combines with J gene TRBJ1-2; the D gene is possibly TRBD1 (5 bases). Per the germline V gene, CDR1 is SGHTS and CDR2 is YDEGEE. The CDR3 sequence is 16 residues long. In DNA, the CDR3 is TGTGCCAGCAGTTTGGTCGCCCAGGGAGCTAACTATGGCTACACCTTC. Translation gives CASSLVAQGANYGYTF.

The chain employs TRBV10-2 and TRBJ2-5; D is unclear. The V end lost 3 bases, the J end lost 1 base, and 15 bases lay between the germline ends. The CDR3 runs to 16 residues. Germline V lookup: CDR1 WSHSY, CDR2 SAAADI. CDR3 sequence reads: CASSERARTSQETQYF. CDR3 coding DNA: TGCGCCAGCAGTGAAAGGGCTAGAACCTCCCAAGAGACCCAGTACTTC.

The table lists this clone with a count of one. The rearrangement joins TRBV18 to TRBJ2-1; D might be TRBD1 (7 bases). Germline V gene sequence: CDR1 KGHSH, CDR2 LQKENI. V lost 4 bases, J lost 3 bases, and 13 bases lay in between. CDR3 length: 15 residues. The CDR3: CASSQDREVYNEQFF. The CDR3 DNA follows: TGTGCCAGCTCACAAGACAGGGAGGTCTACAATGAGCAGTTCTTC.